Below, 30 T cell receptor beta chains from the same sample are listed, as sequenced in a study of blood T cell repertoires in COVID-19. Only in-frame clones appear in the TCRdb table, and some are missing; sequencing was by immunoSEQ multiplex PCR. The sample lists 350,000 to 500,000 clones; over 75% were seen once. The sample comprised PBMCs or T cells enriched from blood (not recorded which). The receptor source for this set is a woman aged 18-29 years who had been exposed to COVID-19.

Comment on this clone: The same CDR3 can be traced to other DNA sequences in this sample. The CDR3 loop reads CASSPGQGYEQYF. DNA for the CDR3: TGTGCCAGCAGTCCGGGACAGGGATACGAGCAGTACTTC. The chain uses TRBV28 and TRBJ2-7; TRBD1 matches 9 bases. This CDR3 has 13 residues. Germline V gives CDR1 MDHEN, CDR2 SYDVKM. J was trimmed by 4 bases and V by 5 bases; bases with no gene match: 3.

This chain's CDR3 is CASSLSLAGTYEQYF. CDR3 in DNA: TGTGCCAGCAGCTTATCGCTAGCGGGAACCTACGAGCAGTACTTC. J is TRBJ2-7 and V is TRBV11-2; 9 nucleotides match TRBD2. The CDR3 contains 15 residues. Looked up from germline, CDR1 is SGHAT and CDR2 is FQNNGV. V gave up 2 bases and J gave up 2 bases; unmatched junction bases: 4.

This sequence joins TRBV9 and TRBJ2-5; the D gene is possibly TRBD2 (5 bases). Trimming stripped 0 bases from V and 6 bases from J, with 15 bases between. The germline CDR1 and CDR2 sequences are SGDLS and YYNGEE. CDR3 size: 15 residues. The CDR3 bases are TGTGCCAGCAGCGTAGAGCTTGGTGGAGGTCAGACCCAGTACTTC. This translates into CASSVELGGGQTQYF.

The chain carries TRBV4-2 and TRBJ1-2; 7 positions agree with TRBD1. Germline V gene sequence: CDR1 LGHNA, CDR2 YNFKEQ. The length of the CDR3 is 19 residues. Germline trimming cut 3 bases from V and 6 bases from J; bases unmatched to any gene: 22. The CDR3 spells CASSHAGTVGPGLGNGYTF. Written as DNA, the CDR3 is TGTGCCAGCAGCCACGCGGGGACAGTCGGTCCGGGGTTGGGAAATGGCTACACCTTC.

V and J are TRBV28 and TRBJ1-5, with D possibly being TRBD1 (5 bases). Trimming left V 3 bases short and J 4 bases short, with 10 bases between. Germline-derived CDR1 and CDR2 are MDHEN and SYDVKM. The CDR3 spans 14 residues. The CDR3 here is CASSLGGENQPQHF. CDR3 coding DNA: TGTGCCAGCAGTTTGGGAGGGGAGAATCAGCCCCAGCATTTT.

V gene TRBV4-1 combines with J gene TRBJ2-7; D ambiguous. V lost 0 bases and J lost 5, with 5 bases in between. The germline CDR1 and CDR2 sequences are MGHRA and YSYEKL. The CDR3 runs to 12 residues. This CDR3 reads CASSQDLHEQYF. The CDR3 coding sequence is TGCGCCAGCAGCCAAGATCTCCACGAGCAGTACTTC.

This clone was seen once. CDR3 DNA: TGTGCCAGCAGTGAAGCTGACAGGGTAGGCGAGCAGTACTTC. It is translated as CASSEADRVGEQYF. V usage is TRBV2 and J usage is TRBJ2-7, with 7 nucleotides matching TRBD1. J lost 6 bases, V lost 0 bases, and 5 bases had no gene match. The CDR3 loop spans 14 amino acids. CDR1 and CDR2 from the germline V gene are SNHLY and FYNNEI.

Concerning this clone: At one of its ends the junction is not consistent with the germline gene, which may arise from a read error. V gene TRBV4-1 combines with J gene TRBJ2-7; 10 bases fit TRBD2. The CDR3 has 15 residues. Germline V CDR1 and CDR2: MGHRA, YSYEKL. The CDR3 spells CASTQASGSPNEQYF. CDR3 in DNA: TGCGCCAGCACCCAAGCTAGCGGGAGTCCCAACGAGCAGTACTTC.

The rearrangement joins TRBV7-2 to TRBJ2-4; 9 bases fit TRBD2. Germline V gene sequence: CDR1 SGHTA, CDR2 FQGNSA. The CDR3 is made up of 16 amino acids. Trimming cost V 5 bases and J 1 base; bases outside gene matches: 6. The CDR3 spells CASSHASGTAKNIQYF. In DNA, the CDR3 is TGTGCCAGCAGCCATGCTAGCGGGACGGCCAAAAACATTCAGTACTTC.

The gene calls are TRBV7-2 and TRBJ2-1, with TRBD2 matching over 15 bases. The CDR3 has 19 amino acids. The V and J ends lost 2 bases and 0 bases, in that order; junction bases with no gene match: 5. Germline loops: CDR1 SGHTA, CDR2 FQGNSA. The CDR3 loop is CASSLRTSGGAISYNEQFF. The CDR3 nucleotides read TGTGCCAGCAGCTTACGGACTAGCGGGGGGGCTATCTCCTACAATGAGCAGTTCTTC.

This clone is a singleton in its sample. The genes are TRBV10-2 and TRBJ2-7, with no clear D. The V gene's germline CDR1 is WSHSY and CDR2 SAAADI. Trimming took 8 bases from V and 3 from J, leaving 8 bases between them. CDR3 length: 11 amino acids. The CDR3 spells CASRVVYEQYF. The CDR3 nucleotides are TGCGCCAGCCGGGTCGTCTACGAGCAGTACTTC.

Here the CDR3 DNA reads TGTGCCAGCAGCCCACGTCGGGGACTAGCGAACAATGAGCAGTTCTTC. It translates to CASSPRRGLANNEQFF. The chain links TRBV7-2 to TRBJ2-1; 10 bases line up with TRBD2. The CDR3 contains 16 residues. Per germline, CDR1 SGHTA and CDR2 FQGNSA. With 5 bases clipped from V and 5 bases from J, the junction kept 9 bases outside the gene matches.

As concerns this clone: Other DNA sequences from this sample encode an identical CDR3 as well. V usage is TRBV28 and J usage is TRBJ2-2; no clear D. Trimming took 2 bases from V and 7 from J, leaving 11 bases between them. The CDR3 loop spans 14 amino acids. Germline CDR1 MDHEN, CDR2 SYDVKM. The CDR3 nucleotides are TGTGCCAGCAGTTTAGGTCGGCGGAGCGGGGAGCTGTTTTTT. Translation gives CASSLGRRSGELFF. Full variable domain (remainder filled in from reference TRBV28 and TRBJ2-2): DVKVTQSSRYLVKRTGEKVFLECVQDMDHENMFWYRQDPGLGLRLIYFSYDVKMKEKGDIPEGYSVSREKKERFSLILESASTNQTSMYLCASSLGRRSGELFFGEGSRLTVL.

The genes are TRBV28 and TRBJ1-3; TRBD1 agrees at 10 bases. CDR1 MDHEN and CDR2 SYDVKM come from the germline V gene. Germline trimming cut 3 bases from V and 4 bases from J; bases unmatched to any gene: 9. The CDR3 is 17 amino acids. CDR3 amino acids: CASSFPRQGAGGNTIYF. In DNA, the CDR3 is TGTGCCAGCAGTTTCCCGCGACAGGGGGCGGGGGGAAACACCATATATTTT.

The chain is built from TRBV7-8 and TRBJ2-7, with 9 bases fitting TRBD2. CDR1 and CDR2 from the germline V gene are SGHVS and FQNEAQ. The V segment lost 0 bases and the J segment 5 bases; nucleotides outside the gene matches: 2. This CDR3 spans 14 amino acids. CDR3 DNA: TGTGCCAGCAGCTTAGCTGCGGGAGGGCACGAGCAGTACTTC. This codes for CASSLAAGGHEQYF.

J is TRBJ1-1 and V is TRBV27; 8 positions match TRBD1. CDR3 length: 15 amino acids. Unmatched junction bases numbered 11, after V lost 5 bases and J lost 6 bases. Germline loops: CDR1 MNHEY, CDR2 SMNVEV (reference sequence). In DNA, the CDR3 is TGTGCCAGCAGTGAATATTCAGGGGGCCGGGCTGAAGCTTTCTTT. Translation gives CASSEYSGGRAEAFF.

The CDR3 bases are TGCGCCAGCAGCTTGACAGGGGTGGACGTGGAGACCCAGTACTTC. As protein: CASSLTGVDVETQYF. The gene calls are TRBV5-1 and TRBJ2-5; 7 bases are a match to TRBD1. This CDR3 has 15 residues. Per germline, CDR1 SGHRS and CDR2 YFSETQ. The J segment lost 5 bases and the V segment lost 1 base, leaving 8 bases of the junction unmatched.

The chain links TRBV4-1 to TRBJ1-1, with 9 bases aligning to TRBD1. CDR3 length: 14 amino acids. The V gene end was trimmed by 3 bases and the J gene end by 4 bases; junction bases not matched to a gene: 3. The germline V gene encodes CDR1 MGHRA and CDR2 YSYEKL. CDR3 protein: CASSQPTGGTEAFF. DNA of the CDR3: TGCGCCAGCAGCCAGCCGACAGGGGGCACTGAAGCTTTCTTT.

This clone has only one observation. Different DNA sequences within this sample yield the same CDR3. CDR3 loop: CASSYEGNYGYTF. The CDR3 DNA reads as TGTGCCAGCAGTTATGAGGGTAACTATGGCTACACCTTC. V gene TRBV6-5 combines with J gene TRBJ1-2; D is undetermined. The length of the CDR3 is 13 residues. V lost 3 bases and J 1 base, leaving 6 bases between the germline ends. The V gene's germline CDR1 is MNHEY and CDR2 SVGAGI.

The rearrangement uses TRBV18 and TRBJ1-3; 8 nucleotides match TRBD1. The germline gives CDR1 KGHSH, CDR2 LQKENI. This CDR3 is 14 amino acids long. After removal of 6 bases from V and 4 bases from J, the junction contained 5 bases not matched to a gene. The CDR3 coding sequence is TGTGCCAGCTCGCTCAGGGGGCGAGGAAACACCATATATTTT. Its protein product is CASSLRGRGNTIYF. The full variable domain, with the rest looked up from reference TRBV18 and TRBJ1-3, is NAGVMQNPRHLVRRRGQEARLRCSPMKGHSHVYWYRQLPEEGLKFMVYLQKENIIDESGMPKERFSAEFPKEGPSILRIQQVVRGDSAAYFCASSLRGRGNTIYFGEGSWLTVV.

The CDR3 loop is CASRGLAGDNNEQFF. The CDR3 region has the DNA TGTGCCAGCAGGGGACTAGCGGGAGACAACAATGAGCAGTTCTTC. The chain carries TRBV6-5 and TRBJ2-1; 14 bases agree with TRBD2. Per the germline V gene, CDR1 is MNHEY and CDR2 is SVGAGI. J gave up 5 bases and V 6 bases, and 3 bases lay outside the gene matches. The CDR3 consists of 15 residues.

CDR3 amino acids: CASSPHDRVQDYTF. Here the CDR3 DNA reads TGTGCCAGCAGCCCCCACGACAGGGTTCAAGACTACACCTTC. This chain uses TRBV7-2 with TRBJ1-2, with 7 bases fitting TRBD1. Germline lookup yields CDR1 SGHTA and CDR2 FQGNSA. The CDR3 runs to 14 residues. With V trimmed by 5 bases and J by 10 bases, 13 bases remained unmatched.

The chain is built from TRBV5-1 and TRBJ1-2; possible D gene TRBD1, 6 bases. Germline CDR1 and CDR2: SGHRS and YFSETQ. Trimming removed 3 bases from V and 6 bases from J, with 9 bases in between. CDR3 length: 12 amino acids. CDR3 residues: CASSSAGDGYTF. The CDR3 DNA reads as TGCGCCAGCAGCTCCGCAGGGGATGGCTACACCTTC.

This clone showed up just a few times. V gene TRBV5-1 combines with J gene TRBJ2-2; perhaps TRBD1 as D (5 bases). V was pared by 2 bases and J by 3 bases, with 11 bases between. The CDR3 consists of 15 residues. Germline values: CDR1 SGHRS, CDR2 YFSETQ. CDR3 sequence reads: CASSFQGEDTGELFF. CDR3 sequence (DNA): TGCGCCAGCAGCTTTCAGGGTGAGGACACCGGGGAGCTGTTTTTT.

In DNA form, the CDR3 reads TGTGCCAGCAGGTTCACAGGGCTGACACACGAGCAGTACTTC. Protein sequence: CASRFTGLTHEQYF. The gene calls are TRBV27 and TRBJ2-7; D may be TRBD1 (6 bases). From germline, CDR1 is MNHEY and CDR2 SMNVEV (reference sequence). CDR3 length: 14 amino acids. Trimming stripped 6 bases from V and 5 bases from J, with 17 bases between.

The rearrangement uses TRBV2 and TRBJ1-5; 8 bases are shared with TRBD1. The CDR3 contains 14 residues. The ends lost 1 base at V and 5 bases at J; junction bases unmatched: 1. Looked up from germline, CDR1 is SNHLY and CDR2 is FYNNEI. Here the CDR3 reads CASSEGQGYQPQHF. The CDR3 DNA reads as TGTGCCAGCAGTGAAGGACAGGGGTATCAGCCCCAGCATTTT.

This chain links TRBV5-5 with TRBJ1-1, with D possibly matching TRBD1 (5 bases). Germline V gives CDR1 SGHKS, CDR2 YYEKEE (reference sequence). V lost 6 bases and J 14 bases, leaving 23 bases between the germline ends. The CDR3 length is 13 residues. CDR3 sequence: CASILGTGDGSFF. DNA of the CDR3: TGTGCCAGCATCCTCGGGACGGGGGATGGGAGCTTCTTT. The entire variable domain, with the rest obtained from reference TRBV5-5 and TRBJ1-1, is as follows: DAGVTQSPTHLIKTRGQQVTLRCSPISGHKSVSWYQQVLGQGPQFIFQYYEKEERGRGNFPDRFSARQFPNYSSELNVNALLLGDSALYLCASILGTGDGSFFGQGTRLTVV.

V and J are TRBV3-1 (or the pseudogene TRBV3-2) and TRBJ1-1; D remains unclear. With 7 bases removed from V and 0 bases from J, the gap between germline ends came to 15 bases. CDR3 length: 15 amino acids. The germline CDR1 and CDR2 sequences are LGHDT and YNNKEL (reference sequence). CDR3: CASKGRAQLNTEAFF. The CDR3 nucleotides are TGTGCCAGCAAAGGGCGGGCGCAGTTGAACACTGAAGCTTTCTTT.

The chain uses TRBV6-2 or TRBV6-3 and TRBJ2-2, with D perhaps TRBD1 (6 bases). V dropped 5 bases and J dropped 5 bases, with 15 bases sitting between them. The CDR3 is made up of 15 amino acids. Germline V gives CDR1 MNHEY, CDR2 SVGEGT. CDR3 DNA: TGTGCCAGCAGTCCACAGGGCAGGGAGACCGGGGAGCTGTTTTTT. It codes for CASSPQGRETGELFF.

This chain connects TRBV21-1 to TRBJ1-4. TRBV21-1 has pseudogene status. The CDR3 runs 16 residues. The CDR3 coding sequence is TGTGCCAGCAGCAAAGAGGAAGGGGGGGCTAATGAAAAACTGTTTTTT. Translating gives CASSKEEGGANEKLFF.